The entry that follows covers one T cell receptor beta chain sequence. What it binds is not known. With 8 bases clipped from V and 5 bases from J, the junction kept 3 bases outside the gene matches. CDR1 is SEHNR and CDR2 is FQNEAQ in the germline V gene (reference sequence). The CDR3 is 13 amino acids. This record comes from a study of T cell repertoires in cytomegalovirus infection. Study-wide context: CMV infection plus the matching HLA type was flagged by public TCR beta signatures. The study, taken as a whole, reports: The ex vivo response was dominated by HLA-C-restricted CMV-specific TCR beta clonotypes. Carriers of CMV plus the relevant HLA were identified by cumulative public TCR beta family frequency.

TCRdb fed the reads into MiXCR, producing one record per CDR3 protein. The table records 450,000 to 550,000 distinct CDR3 sequences, 15% to 20% of them present only once. The V gene is TRBV7-9, the J gene TRBJ2-1; 10 positions match TRBD2. The receptor was derived from a human donor in good health (CMV status not recorded). Some clones in this sample may be carry-over from other donors' samples. Sample: CD8+ T cells from PBMCs. CDR3 nucleotide sequence: TGTGCCAGCGGGACTAGCGCCCACAATGAGCAGTTCTTC. Amino acids: CASGTSAHNEQFF.